This entry is about one TCR beta chain. Authors' data handling: Cell counts per sample came from amplifying reference gene primers. Measured with immunoSEQ multiplex PCR; TCRdb has only the in-frame clones, and not every one. The DNA gave D and trimming, while V, J and clone size come from that table. This table holds under 300,000 clones, approximately 89% found once. Participant-given clinical history determined each cohort assignment. A COVID-19 case was met by exposed participants within 2 weeks before study entry. This specimen comes from a study of blood T cell repertoires in COVID-19. Across the study: T cells, B-cell-depleted T cells, or PBMCs provided the cDNA or gDNA that served as material.

The specimen sequenced was PBMCs or T cells enriched from blood (not recorded which). The receptor comes from a woman aged 40-49 years who had been exposed to COVID-19.

CDR3 residues: CASSFGTESSPLHF. Here the CDR3 DNA reads TGTGCCAGCAGTTTCGGGACAGAATCCTCACCCCTCCACTTT. The rearrangement joins TRBV2 to TRBJ1-6, with 7 bases lining up with TRBD1. Germline V lookup: CDR1 SNHLY, CDR2 FYNNEI. CDR3 length: 14 amino acids. V was clipped by 5 bases and J by 10 bases; unmatched bases: 8.